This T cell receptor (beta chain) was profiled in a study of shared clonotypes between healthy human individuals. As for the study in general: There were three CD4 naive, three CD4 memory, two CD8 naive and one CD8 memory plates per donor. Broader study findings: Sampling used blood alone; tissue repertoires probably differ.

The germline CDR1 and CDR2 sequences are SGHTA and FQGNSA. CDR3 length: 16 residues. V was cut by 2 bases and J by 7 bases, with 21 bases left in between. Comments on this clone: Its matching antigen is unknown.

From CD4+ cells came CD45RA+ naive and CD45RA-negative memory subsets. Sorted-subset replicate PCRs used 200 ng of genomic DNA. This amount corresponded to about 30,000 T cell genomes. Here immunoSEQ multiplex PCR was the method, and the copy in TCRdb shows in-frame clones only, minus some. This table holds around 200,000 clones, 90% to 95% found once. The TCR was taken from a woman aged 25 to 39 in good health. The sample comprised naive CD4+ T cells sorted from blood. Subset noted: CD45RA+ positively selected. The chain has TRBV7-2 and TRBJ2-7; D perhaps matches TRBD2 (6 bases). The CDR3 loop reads CASSLFSGGRPGEQYF. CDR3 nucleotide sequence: TGTGCCAGCAGCTTATTTTCAGGTGGGAGGCCGGGTGAGCAGTACTTC.